The next 14 T cell receptor beta chains were all read from a single sample in a study of somatic mutations in cytotoxic T cells in rheumatoid arthritis (dated by TCRdb to 2015 to 2018). The library was prepared using the immunoSEQ multiplex PCR assay. The source is immuneACCESS, and TCRdb retained only in-frame sequences with V and J called. Part of the clones is not carried over; for the studies checked, unresolved V genes explain less than half of this, and the remainder is unexplained. The sample table contains 15,000 to 20,000 clones; only one count was recorded for roughly four fifths of them. Of the sample, about 11% falls within the top ten clones. Sequenced: CD8+ T cells sorted from blood. The receptors here all came from a woman aged 45-60 years in good health.

In DNA, the CDR3 is TGTGCCAGCAGGCCCCAAGAGACCCAGTACTTC. Translating it yields CASRPQETQYF. This chain links TRBV2 with TRBJ2-5, with D hard to call. V lost 6 bases and J 1 base, leaving 3 bases between the germline ends. CDR3 length: 11 amino acids. Germline CDR1 and CDR2: SNHLY and FYNNEI.

V and J are TRBV28 and TRBJ2-5, with a possible D match to TRBD1 (5 bases). The J call may be mistaken, given a closer DNA end match to TRBJ2-7. This CDR3 contains 13 residues. Per germline, CDR1 MDHEN and CDR2 SYDVKM. DNA of the CDR3: TGTGCCAGCAGTTTAAGGACAACTTACGAGCAGTACTTC. Protein sequence: CASSLRTTYEQYF.

This clone was seen a few times. The chain uses TRBV27 and TRBJ2-1, with D possibly being TRBD2 (5 bases). V lost 6 bases and J lost 12, with 12 bases in between. CDR1 and CDR2 from the germline V gene are MNHEY and SMNVEV (reference sequence). CDR3 size: 11 residues. The CDR3 protein is CASSHGDVQFF. For the CDR3, the DNA is TGTGCCAGCAGCCACGGGGATGTGCAGTTCTTC.

The CDR3 nucleotides read TGTGCCTGGGAGAGCGGGAGGTCCTACAATGAGCAGTTCTTC. It encodes CAWESGRSYNEQFF. The gene calls are TRBV30 and TRBJ2-1; 9 bases are a match to TRBD2. The CDR3 spans 14 residues. Trimming cost V 5 bases and J 1 base; bases outside gene matches: 3. Germline CDR1 GTSNPN, CDR2 SVGIG (reference sequence).

This clone was detected once. The chain combines TRBV4-1 with TRBJ2-2, with D possibly called TRBD1 or TRBD2 (6 bases each). CDR3 length: 16 residues. Looked up from germline, CDR1 is MGHRA and CDR2 is YSYEKL. Trimming pared 1 base from V and 0 bases from J, leaving 9 bases between. The CDR3 region has the DNA TGCGCCAGCAGCCAAGCGGGGGCGCCGAACACCGGGGAGCTGTTTTTT. This sequence encodes CASSQAGAPNTGELFF.

The V call is TRBV27, the J call TRBJ1-1, with 7 bases that match TRBD1. Trimming removed 3 bases from V and 5 bases from J; junction bases left unmatched: 9. The germline CDR1 and CDR2 sequences are MNHEY and SMNVEV (reference sequence). This CDR3 region has 15 residues. The CDR3 is CASSFDRGQRTEAFF. In DNA form, the CDR3 reads TGTGCCAGCAGTTTTGATAGGGGGCAGAGGACTGAAGCTTTCTTT.

The chain uses TRBV4-2 and TRBJ1-2, with D unclear. CDR3 size: 15 residues. CDR1 LGHNA and CDR2 YNFKEQ come from the germline V gene. V lost 2 bases to trimming and J lost 2 bases, with 12 bases between them. As DNA, the CDR3 is TGTGCCAGCAGCCAATCTGCCGGCCCAAACTATGGCTACACCTTC. Amino acid sequence: CASSQSAGPNYGYTF.

In its sample, this clone was seen once. The chain uses TRBV14 and TRBJ2-7; 8 bases map to TRBD1. Per germline, CDR1 SGHDN and CDR2 FVKESK. The V segment lost 1 base and the J segment 2 bases; nucleotides outside the gene matches: 1. CDR3 length: 14 residues. CDR3 DNA sequence: TGTGCCAGCAGCCAAGGGACAGGGACCTACGAGCAGTACTTC. Protein product: CASSQGTGTYEQYF.

The CDR3 DNA sequence: TGTGCCAGCAGCTTGGGCCAGGGGGTTCCATACAATGAGCAGTTCTTC. This gives the protein CASSLGQGVPYNEQFF. The chain uses TRBV5-6 and TRBJ2-1; TRBD1 agrees at 7 bases. The CDR3 has 16 amino acids. V gave up 0 bases and J gave up 4 bases; unmatched junction bases: 7. In germline, CDR1 is SGHDT, CDR2 YYEEEE.

This clone qualifies as large. Different DNA sequences within this sample yield the same CDR3. The V and J genes are TRBV4-1 and TRBJ2-7; 8 nucleotides line up with TRBD1. The V segment lost 0 bases and the J segment 4 bases; nucleotides outside the gene matches: 5. The CDR3 is 15 amino acids. Germline CDR1 reads MGHRA; CDR2 reads YSYEKL. CDR3 nucleotide sequence: TGCGCCAGCAGCCAAGAAAGGACAGGGACGTACGAGCAGTACTTC. Its translation: CASSQERTGTYEQYF.

This rearrangement joins TRBV6-5 to TRBJ2-5; TRBD2 aligns across 13 bases. The germline gives CDR1 MNHEY, CDR2 SVGAGI. J lost 4 bases, V lost 6 bases, and 5 bases had no gene match. The CDR3 length is 15 residues. In DNA form, the CDR3 reads TGTGCCAGCAGGGCCGGACTAGCGGGAGTAGAGACCCAGTACTTC. The encoded protein is CASRAGLAGVETQYF.

The chain couples TRBV7-8 to TRBJ1-2; D is ambiguous. CDR1 is SGHVS, CDR2 FQNEAQ, per germline. The CDR3 totals 15 residues. V was shortened by 1 base and J by 3 bases, with 12 bases between the two germline ends. CDR3 sequence reads: CASSLGQVEDYGYTF. Written as DNA, the CDR3 is TGTGCCAGCAGCTTAGGCCAGGTAGAGGACTATGGCTACACCTTC.

The chain combines TRBV27 with TRBJ1-2; the D is unclear. Germline CDR1 reads MNHEY; CDR2 reads SMNVEV (reference sequence). Trimming removed 4 bases from V and 7 bases from J, with 13 bases in between. The CDR3 extends over 13 amino acids. CDR3 nucleotide sequence: TGTGCCAGCAGTTCTATAGGGTCTTTTGGCTACACCTTC. Amino acids: CASSSIGSFGYTF.

The V call is TRBV9, the J call TRBJ2-2; 11 bases map to TRBD2. After removal of 0 bases from V and 6 bases from J, the junction contained 4 bases not matched to a gene. CDR1 and CDR2 from the germline V gene are SGDLS and YYNGEE. The CDR3 covers 16 residues. The CDR3 region is CASSVVAGGLAGELFF. The CDR3 nucleotides are TGTGCCAGCAGCGTAGTAGCGGGGGGGCTGGCCGGGGAGCTGTTTTTT.